Detailed here is one TCR beta chain. Its antigen is unknown. The record originates from a study of blood T cells in healthy people across ages. The second PCR ran about 6 to 11 cycles with a sample-barcoded 5' primer and J-beta primers. TCRdb recomputed calls from the 5' RACE reads with MiXCR, one row per CDR3 protein. The repertoire holds more than 700,000 distinct CDR3 sequences, with less than 70% as singletons. The V gene end was trimmed by 0 bases and the J gene end by 11 bases; junction bases not matched to a gene: 13. Per germline, CDR1 SGDLS and CDR2 YYNGEE. There are 16 residues in the CDR3. Regarding the study as a whole: It was not possible, with unsorted PBMCs, to conclusively compare naive and antigen-experienced cells. Across samples, TCR beta diversity tracked strongly with naive T cell percentage. Diversity estimates drawn from one million T cells were deemed underestimates.

The specimen sequenced was blood. This TCR was recovered from an elderly man in good health. The chain joins TRBV9 to TRBJ2-5, with 10 bases aligning to TRBD2. The CDR3 nucleotides are TGTGCCAGCAGCGTAGAGGCTAGCGGGAGTCCGAAAGAGCAGTACTTC. Translation gives CASSVEASGSPKEQYF.